What follows are 14 T cell receptor beta chains derived from one specimen sequenced in a study of blood T cell repertoires in COVID-19. The repertoire was sequenced with immunoSEQ multiplex PCR; TCRdb's copy has only in-frame clones and lacks some. The table records around 200,000 clones, over 80% of them present only once. What was sequenced was PBMCs or T cells enriched from blood (not recorded which). The receptors originated from a young man who had recovered from COVID-19.

The chain is built from TRBV6-5 and TRBJ2-7; 10 nucleotides align to TRBD1. CDR1 is MNHEY and CDR2 is SVGAGI in the germline V gene. The CDR3 consists of 15 residues. V gave up 6 bases and J gave up 2 bases; unmatched junction bases: 7. The CDR3 DNA reads TGTGCCAGCAGCCAAGACAGGGGGCGCACCTACGAGCAGTACTTC. It is translated as CASSQDRGRTYEQYF.

The chain recombines TRBV28 with TRBJ1-1; 7 bases fit TRBD1. V lost 5 bases, J lost 7 bases, and 13 bases stayed unmatched. Germline V gives CDR1 MDHEN, CDR2 SYDVKM. This CDR3 has 15 amino acids. Written as DNA, the CDR3 is TGTGCCAGCAGTCGGTCCAGGGGGACCGGGGGTGAAGCTTTCTTT. It encodes CASSRSRGTGGEAFF. Combining the CDR3 with reference TRBV28 and TRBJ1-1 gives the whole variable domain DVKVTQSSRYLVKRTGEKVFLECVQDMDHENMFWYRQDPGLGLRLIYFSYDVKMKEKGDIPEGYSVSREKKERFSLILESASTNQTSMYLCASSRSRGTGGEAFFGQGTRLTVV.

In this sample, this clone turned up once. The rearrangement joins TRBV27 to TRBJ2-4; D not certain. Germline lookup yields CDR1 MNHEY and CDR2 SMNVEV (reference sequence). V was trimmed by 3 bases and J by 0 bases, leaving 30 bases between them. The CDR3 is made up of 22 amino acids. This CDR3 is CASSFVSVYSLLLPRAKNIQYF. The CDR3 DNA follows: TGTGCCAGCAGTTTCGTGAGTGTTTATAGTTTACTATTACCCCGAGCCAAAAACATTCAGTACTTC.

The rearrangement joins TRBV5-4 to TRBJ2-7, with TRBD1 identical over 10 bases. The CDR3 is made up of 16 amino acids. The trim removed 3 bases at V and 0 bases at J, leaving 6 bases unmatched. Germline V gene sequence: CDR1 SGHNT, CDR2 YYREEE (reference sequence). The CDR3 reads CASSSPRTGGSYEQYF. CDR3 nucleotides: TGTGCCAGCAGCTCCCCGCGGACAGGGGGCTCCTACGAGCAGTACTTC.

V gene TRBV10-2 combines with J gene TRBJ1-6, with no clear D. V was trimmed by 0 bases and J by 10 bases, leaving 7 bases between them. CDR1 and CDR2 (germline): WSHSY, SAAADI. CDR3 length: 13 residues. The DNA of the CDR3 is TGCGCCAGCAGTGAGTCGATGGAGTCACCCCTCCACTTT. Protein sequence: CASSESMESPLHF.

This clone showed up just a few times. The rearrangement joins TRBV7-2 to TRBJ2-1, with TRBD1 matching 8 bases. The CDR3 is made up of 16 amino acids. Looked up from germline, CDR1 is SGHTA and CDR2 is FQGNSA. V shed 6 bases, J shed 4 bases, and the junction held 11 bases outside the gene matches. CDR3 coding DNA: TGTGCCAGCAGGGACCCCAGGGACAGGAGATACAATGAGCAGTTCTTC. Translating gives CASRDPRDRRYNEQFF.

The V gene is TRBV7-2, the J gene TRBJ1-2, with TRBD1 matching over 7 bases. The CDR3 totals 13 residues. From germline, CDR1 is SGHTA and CDR2 FQGNSA. With 2 bases clipped from V and 4 bases from J, the junction kept 1 base outside the gene matches. The CDR3 protein is CASSLNRGYGYTF. CDR3 bases: TGTGCCAGCAGCTTAAACAGGGGCTATGGCTACACCTTC.

The chain combines TRBV11-3 with TRBJ2-1; 16 bases align to TRBD2. CDR1 and CDR2 (germline): SGHNT, YENEEA. V gave up 5 bases and J gave up 7 bases; unmatched junction bases: 11. This CDR3 has 18 residues. CDR3 in DNA: TGTGCCAGCAGCCCATCACCGGGACTAGCGGGGGGGCCTAATGAGCAGTTCTTC. Residues: CASSPSPGLAGGPNEQFF.

The rearrangement uses TRBV28 and TRBJ1-5; D unresolved. This CDR3 is built from 13 residues. Trimming left V 6 bases short and J 2 bases short, with 8 bases between. Germline loops: CDR1 MDHEN, CDR2 SYDVKM. This CDR3 reads CASSKLGNQPQHF. In DNA, the CDR3 is TGTGCCAGCAGCAAACTTGGCAATCAGCCCCAGCATTTT.

The chain couples TRBV7-6 to TRBJ2-4; 9 nucleotides agree with TRBD1. Germline CDR1 reads SGHVS; CDR2 reads FNYEAQ. CDR3 length: 18 amino acids. The ends lost 2 bases at V and 5 bases at J; junction bases unmatched: 13. The DNA for the CDR3 is TGTGCCAGCAGCTTACCGGAGGAACAGGGGGCATTCGAAAACATTCAGTACTTC. Translating gives CASSLPEEQGAFENIQYF.

The V call is TRBV28, the J call TRBJ1-5; TRBD1 is a possible D gene (6 bases). Deletions cut 3 bases from V and 5 bases from J, with 17 bases between. CDR3 length equals 16 residues. Germline V gene data show CDR1 as MDHEN and CDR2 as SYDVKM. DNA for the CDR3: TGTGCCAGCAGTTTGGTTCAGGGGATGAGGGATCAGCCCCAGCATTTT. This gives the protein CASSLVQGMRDQPQHF.

This chain uses TRBV12-3 or TRBV12-4 with TRBJ1-3, with D possibly TRBD1 on 5 matching bases. V lost 3 bases, J lost 15 bases, and 12 bases lay in between. The CDR3 spans 11 residues. The DNA for the CDR3 is TGTGCCAGCAGTTTTCGCCAGGGAAAATATTTT. Its protein is CASSFRQGKYF.

This rearrangement joins TRBV28 to TRBJ2-5, with D possibly being TRBD2 (6 bases). CDR1 is MDHEN and CDR2 is SYDVKM in the germline V gene. Trimming cost V 3 bases and J 5 bases, with 16 bases left between them. This CDR3 contains 15 residues. In nucleotides, the CDR3 is TGTGCCAGCAGTTTTTTGGGGGGAGGCTCTGAGACCCAGTACTTC. Protein: CASSFLGGGSETQYF.

The gene calls are TRBV5-4 and TRBJ2-3; TRBD2 is a possible D gene (5 bases). CDR1 is SGHNT and CDR2 is YYREEE in the germline V gene (reference sequence). The CDR3 length is 14 residues. Trimming cost V 0 bases and J 4 bases, with 9 bases left between them. The CDR3 bases are TGTGCCAGCAGCTTGGCGCCCGGGGCAGATACGCAGTATTTT. It codes for CASSLAPGADTQYF.